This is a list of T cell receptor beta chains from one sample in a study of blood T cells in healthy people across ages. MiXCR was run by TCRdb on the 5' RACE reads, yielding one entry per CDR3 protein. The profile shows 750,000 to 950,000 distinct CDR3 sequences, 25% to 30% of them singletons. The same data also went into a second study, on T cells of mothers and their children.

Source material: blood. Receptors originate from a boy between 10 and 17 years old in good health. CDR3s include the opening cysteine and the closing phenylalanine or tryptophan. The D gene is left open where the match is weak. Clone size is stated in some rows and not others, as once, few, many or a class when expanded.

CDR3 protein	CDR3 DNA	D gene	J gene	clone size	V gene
CASSVSGGLAKNIQYF	TGTGCCAGCAGCGTTTCCGGGGGCCTAGCCAAAAACATTCAGTACTTC	.	TRBJ2-4	few	TRBV9
CAGTESYEQYF	TGCGCCGGGACGGAATCCTACGAGCAGTACTTC	.	TRBJ2-7	.	TRBV29-1
CASSEGTSGGAPAQFF	TGCGCCAGCAGCGAAGGGACTAGCGGGGGGGCCCCTGCTCAGTTCTTC	TRBD2	TRBJ2-1	.	TRBV5-1
CASSTGTSGNTDTQYF	TGTGCCAGCAGTACCGGGACTAGCGGGAACACAGATACGCAGTATTTT	TRBD2	TRBJ2-3	.	TRBV6-1
CSGLGGANVLTF	TGCAGCGGGTTAGGTGGGGCCAACGTCCTGACTTTC	.	TRBJ2-6	once	TRBV29-1
CASRRDRGPSGYTF	TGTGCCAGCAGAAGGGACAGGGGTCCTTCAGGGTACACCTTC	TRBD1	TRBJ1-2	once	TRBV6-1
CASTSGGAPHEQFF	TGCGCCAGCACCTCCGGCGGGGCACCACACGAGCAGTTCTTC	.	TRBJ2-1	.	TRBV10-1
CASSLKRGGLRDTQYF	TGTGCCAGCAGCTTGAAGCGGGGGGGCCTTAGAGATACGCAGTATTTT	TRBD2	TRBJ2-3	.	TRBV9
CSEQTGVRNTIYF	TGCAGCGAACAGACCGGGGTTCGGAACACCATATATTTT	.	TRBJ1-3	.	TRBV29-1
CASSISGDGTDTQYF	TGTGCCAGCAGCATATCGGGAGATGGCACAGATACGCAGTATTTT	.	TRBJ2-3	.	TRBV7-2
CASSRGQQQETQYF	TGCGCCAGCAGCCGTGGCCAGCAGCAAGAGACCCAGTACTTC	.	TRBJ2-5	.	TRBV5-1
CASSVGEGSTPLHF	TGTGCCAGCAGTGTGGGGGAAGGCTCGACACCCCTCCACTTT	.	TRBJ1-6	few	TRBV2
CASSRTGENTGELFF	TGTGCCAGCAGCCGTACAGGGGAGAACACCGGGGAGCTGTTTTTT	TRBD1	TRBJ2-2	few	TRBV5-6
CASSHLIQLAKSSYNEQFF	TGTGCCAGCAGCCACCTTATCCAACTAGCCAAAAGCTCCTACAATGAGCAGTTCTTC	.	TRBJ2-1	.	TRBV7-8